This entry concerns a single T cell receptor (beta chain). The antigen is unknown. The sample comes from a study of PD-1 blockade in classical Hodgkin lymphoma. Regarding the study as a whole: Nivolumab initiated under 1 year post-ASCT led to patient exclusion.

TCRdb keeps only in-frame clones here, not all; method: immunoSEQ multiplex PCR. The sample shows about 17,000 clones, roughly 75% of them seen only once. Time point denoted: cycle 4 day 1 (C4D1), after five to seven weeks of nivolumab. Autologous stem cell transplantation was followed by relapse in every patient, and brentuximab vedotin exposure varied. Negative selection with magnetic separation was used to purify CD4+ T cells from thawed PBMCs. Patients' outcomes at their best amounted to complete response, partial response or progressive disease. Germline-derived CDR1 and CDR2 are MNHEY and SVGAGI. The length of the CDR3 is 12 residues. Trimming took off 6 bases at V and 0 bases at J, with 6 bases between the two ends.

The chain uses TRBV6-5 and TRBJ2-7; D gene ambiguous. This material consisted of CD4+ T cells from blood, taken before the fourth cycle of nivolumab. This sequence originates from a human donor with classical Hodgkin lymphoma. CDR3 sequence (DNA): TGTGCCAGCAGCATCCACTCCTACGAGCAGTACGTC. It specifies CASSIHSYEQYV.